This T cell receptor (beta chain) was captured by sequencing in a study of blood T cell repertoires in COVID-19. The CDR3 has 12 amino acids. V lost 7 bases and J lost 13; bases outside the gene matches: 10. Some clones are missing from TCRdb's copy, which holds only in-frame ones; the method was immunoSEQ multiplex PCR. Of under 250,000 clones listed, over 75% were seen once; the top ten hold roughly 2.2%. The TCR originated in a woman in her 70s with COVID-19, enrolled during active disease. Source material: peripheral blood. The gene calls are TRBV12-3 or TRBV12-4 and TRBJ2-1; 7 nucleotides line up with TRBD2. Here the CDR3 reads CASTPRLASQFF. In DNA, the CDR3 is TGTGCCAGCACGCCCCGACTAGCCTCTCAGTTCTTC.